This T cell receptor beta chain was identified in a study of OX40 agonist ivuxolimab in advanced cancers. In the study overall: Ivuxolimab, which patients received intravenously every 2 weeks, was dosed at 0.01 to 10 mg/kg.

Germline V CDR1 and CDR2: SGHVS, FQNEAQ. The CDR3 is 16 residues long. Trimming stripped 2 bases from V and 1 base from J, with 13 bases between. Study results and limitations: Expanded clones were, on average, more numerous in CD8+ T cells than in CD4+.

Regarding this clone: Its antigen is not identified.

Here immunoSEQ multiplex PCR was the method, and the copy in TCRdb shows in-frame clones only, minus some. Among roughly 75,000 clones listed, 65% to 85% were seen once. This specimen was CD4+ or CD8+ T cells sorted from blood, taken in a trial of the OX40 agonist ivuxolimab. This clonotype was sampled from an adult with an advanced solid tumor such as melanoma, head and neck, liver or kidney cancer. The V gene is TRBV7-8, the J gene TRBJ2-3; no definite D call. The CDR3: CASSLWAAGRTDTQYF. The CDR3 DNA reads TGTGCCAGCAGCTTATGGGCTGCCGGCCGCACAGATACGCAGTATTTT.